This T cell receptor (beta chain) was recorded in a study of T cell responses to AZD1222 COVID-19 vaccine (dated by TCRdb to the early 2020s). Regarding the research as a whole: Because spike-specific TCR depth and breadth did not differ between the two schedules, AZD1222 recipients who got a second dose at roughly 4 weeks were pooled with those who got a second dose at roughly 12 weeks. A total of around 240 trial participants underwent TCR sequencing, of whom around 200 received two doses of AZD1222 and about 25 received two doses of the MenACWY control vaccine. Trial participants were enrolled by age into subgroups of 18-55, 56-69 and 70-plus years, and around 140, 26 and 57 TCR-sequenced participants, respectively, were included in these subgroups.

The CDR3 regions of human TCRbeta chains were analyzed by immunosequencing. From the authors' description of their analysis: Repertoire TCRs were matched against a reference library of SARS-CoV-2-specific TCRs generated with the MIRA antigen-specificity platform. Breadth meant the fraction of unique TCRs that were SARS-CoV-2-associated, whereas depth meant the fraction of total T cells that were SARS-CoV-2-associated. Using the MIRA data, each spike-specific TCR was assigned both to the spike region to which the TCR was reactive and to a CD4 or CD8 class. Log10-transformed breadth and depth values were compared by one-way ANOVA with Sidak's multiple comparisons tests. TCRdb carries this immuneACCESS record with in-frame sequences only. Its versions omit some clonotypes, under half of them owing to an unresolved V gene in the studies checked, with the rest unexplained. V, J and clone size are those of that table, while D and trimming were read from the DNA. This sample comprises some 120,000 clones, 88% of them detected only once. The top ten clonotypes cover less than 6.5% of the sample.

What the time point label conveys for this sample: baseline before first vaccination. The vaccinee samples were drawn from two UK trials, COV001 and COV002, one of which was a single-blind randomized controlled phase 2/3 trial testing AZD1222 (ChAdOx1 nCoV-19) in healthy adults. For TCRbeta chain sequencing, PBMC samples from trial participants were taken at day 0 and at day 28 after the second dose. General findings and caveats noted by the study authors: Reportedly, close to half of the unique spike-specific TCRs recognized epitopes lying outside the regions that are mutated in the B.1.351 and B.1.1.7 variants. The whole spike protein was spanned by vaccine-associated CD4 TCRs, and dominant responses were seen in regions 160-218 and 743-854. Because no day 14 peak-response samples were available, repertoires were characterized only after the peak T cell response. After two AZD1222 doses, spike-specific TCR breadth and depth were significantly higher than at day 0 and than in MenACWY recipients. Most participants were white British and females outnumbered males, and the authors suggested that clonal diversity may have been underestimated. Conclusions about previously exposed vaccinees are limited, since just six AZD1222 recipients were seropositive for SARS-CoV-2 at baseline. The 56-69-year group was small, and its depth increase did not reach significance, likely because of low power.

CDR1 and CDR2 (SGDLS, YYNGEE) derive from the germline V gene. Counted from cysteine to phenylalanine, this CDR3 has 15 amino acids. This entry keeps only the CDR3 DNA: 45 bases, framed from base 1. For this chain, trimming is 3 bases at the V end and 0 bases at the J end, and the number of junction bases without a gene match is 4. About this clone itself: No cognate antigen has been identified for it. Within one base of it there is no much larger clone, and no base qualities were kept.

The source material was peripheral blood, sampled on day 0 of AZD1222 vaccination. The sequence is built from TRBV9 and TRBJ2-7; a stretch of 9 junction bases matches TRBD1. This receptor was obtained from an adult in good health. The sequence in DNA is TGTGCCAGCAGCGGCGGACAGGGGAGCTCCTACGAGCAGTACTTC. Protein translation: CASSGGQGSSYEQYF.